A single sample is the source of the 27 T cell receptor beta chains below, sequenced in a study of human T cells and chemical hapten exposure. TCRdb independently ran MiXCR on the RACE reads; one entry per CDR3 protein. Among roughly 380,000 distinct CDR3 sequences listed, about 4.4% were seen once. Time point: patch test 1, 2 weeks after DPC sensitization. Treatment reported: therapeutic diphenylcyclopropenone sensitization with weekly scalp DPC. This material consisted of whole blood, taken in connection with sensitization to the hapten diphenylcyclopropenone (DPC). These receptors were obtained from a woman between 50 and 59 years old with alopecia areata. Some clones in this sample may be carry-over from other donors' samples.

The chain couples TRBV5-1 to TRBJ2-3; D perhaps matches TRBD2 (5 bases). Germline loops: CDR1 SGHRS, CDR2 YFSETQ. V lost 3 bases to trimming and J lost 4 bases, with 15 bases between them. The length of the CDR3 is 15 residues. CDR3 nucleotide sequence: TGCGCCAGCAGCTCGGGCTCACTAGGAGCAGATACGCAGTATTTT. It is translated as CASSSGSLGADTQYF.

This clonotype was recorded many times. This chain links TRBV5-1 with TRBJ1-6; D is unclear. V lost 4 bases, J lost 9 bases, and 14 bases lay in between. The CDR3 totals 14 residues. Germline values: CDR1 SGHRS, CDR2 YFSETQ. DNA for the CDR3: TGCGCCAGCAGCGGGGTGGAGTCGGGTTCACCCCTCCACTTT. Encoded protein: CASSGVESGSPLHF.

The chain is built from TRBV20-1 and TRBJ2-2; TRBD1 might be the D (6 bases). The V gene's germline CDR1 is DFQATT and CDR2 SNEGSKA (reference sequence). V dropped 3 bases and J dropped 9 bases, with 11 bases sitting between them. CDR3 length equals 12 residues. The chain's CDR3 is CSARGHLRELFF. Written as DNA, the CDR3 is TGCAGTGCTAGGGGACATTTGAGGGAGCTGTTTTTT.

This clonotype was seen many times. The chain links TRBV4-1 to TRBJ1-5; D is uncertain. Germline CDR1 reads MGHRA; CDR2 reads YSYEKL. V lost 0 bases to trimming and J lost 4 bases, with 10 bases between them. The CDR3 consists of 15 residues. CDR3 residues: CASSQDQGRNQPQHF. The CDR3 DNA reads as TGCGCCAGCAGCCAAGATCAAGGGCGGAATCAGCCCCAGCATTTT.

The V gene is TRBV20-1, the J gene TRBJ1-3; D gene ambiguous. In germline, CDR1 is DFQATT, CDR2 SNEGSKA (reference sequence). This CDR3 comprises 13 residues. Trimming took off 3 bases at V and 0 bases at J, with 6 bases between the two ends. The CDR3 DNA follows: TGCAGTGCTAGGAGGATCTCTGGAAACACCATATATTTT. Translating gives CSARRISGNTIYF.

This chain joins TRBV5-6 and TRBJ1-2; D is uncertain. V lost 2 bases and J lost 1, with 12 bases in between. CDR1 is SGHDT, CDR2 YYEEEE, per germline. The CDR3 length is 15 residues. The CDR3 nucleotides are TGTGCCAGCAGCTTCTCGTATACCTTTAACTATGGCTACACCTTC. Translating it yields CASSFSYTFNYGYTF.

This clonotype showed up many times. The V call is TRBV29-1, the J call TRBJ2-1, with D possibly matching TRBD2 (6 bases). V shed 4 bases and J shed 4 bases, with 11 bases lying between them. CDR3 length equals 13 residues. Germline-derived CDR1 and CDR2 are SQVTM and ANQGSEA. The chain's CDR3 is CSVALASYNEQFF. As DNA, the CDR3 is TGCAGCGTTGCCCTAGCGTCATACAATGAGCAGTTCTTC.

The chain recombines TRBV6-6 with TRBJ1-2; D perhaps matches TRBD1 (5 bases). Between the trimmed V and J ends, which lost 7 bases and 7 bases, there was a span of 19 bases. The CDR3 length is 14 residues. Germline loops: CDR1 MNHNY, CDR2 SVGAGI (reference sequence). The CDR3 reads CASTMLRTSGGYTF. CDR3 nucleotides: TGTGCCAGCACCATGCTCCGGACAAGCGGTGGCTACACCTTC.

V usage is TRBV27 and J usage is TRBJ1-2, with D tentatively TRBD1 (6 bases). This CDR3 region has 12 residues. V was trimmed by 5 bases and J by 8 bases, leaving 12 bases between them. Germline-derived CDR1 and CDR2 are MNHEY and SMNVEV (reference sequence). The DNA for the CDR3 is TGTGCCAGCAGTCCCCGAGGGGGGGGCTACACCTTC. It specifies CASSPRGGGYTF.

This clonotype was counted ten times or more. The V call is TRBV7-9, the J call TRBJ2-3; 7 bases align to TRBD2. Germline trimming cut 6 bases from V and 0 bases from J; bases unmatched to any gene: 3. The CDR3 runs 14 residues. Germline V gene sequence: CDR1 SEHNR, CDR2 FQNEAQ (reference sequence). CDR3 sequence (DNA): TGTGCCAGCAGACTAGCGCCGAGCACAGATACGCAGTATTTT. Translation: CASRLAPSTDTQYF.

This chain links TRBV3-1 with TRBJ1-6, with 9 bases identical to TRBD1. The CDR3 has 17 amino acids. CDR1 LGHDT and CDR2 YNNKEL come from the germline V gene (reference sequence). The V and J ends lost 2 bases and 7 bases, in that order; junction bases with no gene match: 9. CDR3: CASSQLAGTGRNSPLHF. The CDR3 DNA sequence: TGTGCCAGCAGCCAATTGGCCGGGACAGGGCGGAATTCACCCCTCCACTTT.

The table lists this clonotype with a few counts. The V call is TRBV27, the J call TRBJ2-3, with no clear D. The germline CDR1 and CDR2 sequences are MNHEY and SMNVEV (reference sequence). With 2 bases removed from V and 4 bases from J, the gap between germline ends came to 16 bases. The length of the CDR3 is 16 residues. DNA for the CDR3: TGTGCCAGCAGTTTAAGGGCCTGGCAGGCGGCAGATACGCAGTATTTT. It translates to CASSLRAWQAADTQYF.

This clonotype was counted many times. This rearrangement joins TRBV29-1 to TRBJ1-1; a possible D gene is TRBD1 (6 bases). The CDR3 totals 13 residues. From germline, CDR1 is SQVTM and CDR2 ANQGSEA. The V gene lost 2 bases and the J gene lost 7 bases, with 14 bases spanning the gap. CDR3 DNA sequence: TGCAGCGTTGAAACGACAGGCTCCTATGAAGCTTTCTTT. It translates to CSVETTGSYEAFF.

This clonotype showed up many times. The J gene is TRBJ2-1, the V gene TRBV20-1, with D possibly being TRBD2 (6 bases). The CDR3 is made up of 14 amino acids. The V gene lost 2 bases and the J gene lost 8 bases, with 16 bases spanning the gap. CDR1 is DFQATT and CDR2 is SNEGSKA in the germline V gene (reference sequence). The CDR3 is CSARLGGAPHEQFF. CDR3 bases: TGCAGTGCTAGACTCGGCGGGGCCCCCCATGAGCAGTTCTTC.

This clonotype was detected ten times or more. V usage is TRBV14 and J usage is TRBJ2-7, with D possibly TRBD1 on 5 matching bases. Germline V gene data show CDR1 as SGHDN and CDR2 as FVKESK. This CDR3 contains 15 residues. V lost 0 bases and J lost 6, with 15 bases in between. The chain's CDR3 is CASSQDLRAEGEQYF. DNA of the CDR3: TGTGCCAGCAGCCAAGATCTCAGGGCCGAAGGCGAGCAGTACTTC.

The chain links TRBV7-9 to TRBJ1-2, with 8 bases aligning to TRBD1. The J segment lost 6 bases and the V segment lost 0 bases, leaving 3 bases of the junction unmatched. Per germline, CDR1 SEHNR and CDR2 FQNEAQ (reference sequence). This CDR3 has 14 residues. In nucleotides, the CDR3 is TGTGCCAGCAGCTTAGCGCAGGGGGCGGATGGCTACACCTTC. Amino acids: CASSLAQGADGYTF.

This chain joins TRBV27 and TRBJ2-7; D is possibly TRBD1 (5 bases). Trimming took off 0 bases at V and 2 bases at J, with 8 bases between the two ends. This CDR3 region has 14 residues. CDR1 is MNHEY, CDR2 SMNVEV, per germline (reference sequence). CDR3 coding DNA: TGTGCCAGCAGTTTATCAGGGGCGGCCTACGAGCAGTACTTC. This codes for CASSLSGAAYEQYF.

This clonotype was seen many times. The rearrangement uses TRBV20-1 and TRBJ2-1; 12 bases map to TRBD2. The CDR3 is made up of 17 amino acids. V lost 1 base and J lost 6; bases outside the gene matches: 10. Germline lookup yields CDR1 DFQATT and CDR2 SNEGSKA (reference sequence). The DNA of the CDR3 is TGCAGTGCTAGAGCAAGACTAGCGGGAGTGGTGGGCAATGAGCAGTTCTTC. Amino acids: CSARARLAGVVGNEQFF.

This clonotype was seen a few times. The chain carries TRBV12-3 or TRBV12-4 and TRBJ1-1, with D perhaps matching TRBD1 (5 bases). This CDR3 is 15 amino acids long. The germline V and J ends were trimmed by 10 bases and 3 bases, with 21 bases remaining between them. The CDR3 here is CAIGAGSLSYTEAFF. CDR3 nucleotides: TGTGCCATCGGGGCGGGGTCCCTCTCGTACACTGAAGCTTTCTTT.

This clonotype was found many times. The J gene is TRBJ2-1, the V gene TRBV11-2; no clear D. CDR3 length: 14 residues. Germline values: CDR1 SGHAT, CDR2 FQNNGV. V lost 1 base to trimming and J lost 6 bases, with 10 bases between them. The CDR3 loop is CASSLVSRVNEQFF. The CDR3, as DNA: TGTGCCAGCAGCTTAGTGTCTAGGGTCAATGAGCAGTTCTTC.

This clonotype was detected only a few times. V is TRBV4-3 and J is TRBJ2-1, with TRBD2 matching over 8 bases. V shed 0 bases, J shed 9 bases, and the junction held 13 bases outside the gene matches. The germline CDR1 and CDR2 sequences are LGHNA and YSLEER. The CDR3 consists of 17 residues. CDR3 nucleotide sequence: TGCGCCAGCAGCCAAGACCCGCTTAGGAGCGGGAGTAGTGAGCAGTTCTTC. Amino acids: CASSQDPLRSGSSEQFF.

This clonotype was found many times. The chain has TRBV12-5 and TRBJ2-2; perhaps TRBD1 as D (5 bases). Trimming left V 4 bases short and J 4 bases short, with 13 bases between. Germline CDR1 and CDR2: LGHNT and FRNRAP. This CDR3 region has 15 residues. The CDR3 bases are TGTGCTAGTGGTTATACAGGTCCGATCACCGGGGAGCTGTTTTTT. Its translation is CASGYTGPITGELFF.

This clonotype was observed at least ten times. The genes are TRBV7-2 and TRBJ1-4; D is uncertain. V was clipped by 1 base and J by 2 bases, with 8 bases between them. Germline values: CDR1 SGHTA, CDR2 FQGNSA. This CDR3 is built from 15 residues. CDR3 residues: CASSLGPDTNEKLFF. DNA for the CDR3: TGTGCCAGCAGCTTAGGCCCAGACACTAATGAAAAACTGTTTTTT.

This clonotype was counted ten times or more. This chain connects TRBV24-1 to TRBJ2-3; 8 nucleotides line up with TRBD1. Unmatched junction bases numbered 9, after V lost 4 bases and J lost 4 bases. CDR3 length: 16 amino acids. Looked up from germline, CDR1 is KGHDR and CDR2 is SFDVKD. CDR3 DNA: TGTGCCACCAGTGAGAGAGGACAGGGAAGGTCAGATACGCAGTATTTT. It specifies CATSERGQGRSDTQYF.

Only a few counts were recorded for this clonotype. This sequence joins TRBV28 and TRBJ1-4; possible D gene TRBD1, 6 bases. The germline V and J ends were trimmed by 5 bases and 0 bases, with 10 bases remaining between them. The CDR3 has 15 amino acids. Germline CDR1 reads MDHEN; CDR2 reads SYDVKM. CDR3 region: CASSIQGATNEKLFF. CDR3 in DNA: TGTGCCAGCAGTATACAGGGAGCAACTAATGAAAAACTGTTTTTT.

The gene calls are TRBV5-1 and TRBJ2-3; D not certain. V was cut by 0 bases and J by 5 bases, with 13 bases left in between. Germline CDR1 is SGHRS and CDR2 is YFSETQ. This CDR3 has 15 amino acids. The CDR3 sequence: CASSLALRVKDTQYF. CDR3 coding DNA: TGCGCCAGCAGCTTGGCCCTTAGGGTAAAAGATACGCAGTATTTT.

This clonotype was counted only a few times. The chain is built from TRBV4-1 and TRBJ1-2, with no clear D. Trimming stripped 0 bases from V and 0 bases from J, with 8 bases between. Germline V gene lookup returns CDR1 MGHRA and CDR2 YSYEKL. This CDR3 spans 15 amino acids. This CDR3 reads CASSQDASTNYGYTF. The DNA for the CDR3 is TGCGCCAGCAGCCAAGATGCCAGTACTAACTATGGCTACACCTTC.